This section outlines one T cell receptor beta chain sequence together with its context. Its antigen is still unknown. People who had autoimmune disease history or systemic immunosuppression were excluded. The source of the sample is a study of OX40 agonist ivuxolimab in advanced cancers. Across the whole study: Administration of intravenous ivuxolimab to patients occurred every 2 weeks at 0.01 to 10 mg/kg. Study-level findings and limits: There was clonal expansion of CD4+ and CD8+ blood T cells by week 6 at 0.1 to 3.0 mg/kg. Averaging showed that CD8+ T cells had more expanded clones than CD4+ did.

V dropped 5 bases and J dropped 1; count of bases not matched to a gene: 5. Germline V lookup: CDR1 LNHDA, CDR2 SQIVND (reference sequence). The length of the CDR3 is 16 residues. Clones were sequenced by immunoSEQ multiplex PCR, and TCRdb holds only the in-frame ones, with some missing. The repertoire consists of fewer than 20,000 clones, with around 88% occurring once and the leading ten covering 3.9%. The TCR originated in an adult with an advanced solid tumor such as melanoma, head and neck, liver or kidney cancer. The sequences come from CD4+ or CD8+ T cells sorted from blood, collected in a trial of the OX40 agonist ivuxolimab. The gene calls are TRBV19 and TRBJ2-1, with TRBD2 matching 10 bases. In DNA, the CDR3 is TGTGCCAGTAGTTTTGGTAGCGGGAGGTCCTACAATGAGCAGTTCTTC. The encoded protein is CASSFGSGRSYNEQFF.